These T cell receptor beta chains were read from a single sample in a study of cytomegalovirus exposure and HLA in healthy donors. TCRdb's copy holds only in-frame clones and misses some; the assay was immunoSEQ multiplex PCR. The repertoire holds tens of thousands of clones, with more than 80% as singletons. Sample: PBMCs. Every receptor here comes from a man in his late teens or twenties in good health and CMV-seronegative. CDR3s include the opening cysteine and the closing phenylalanine or tryptophan. Only some rows state a clone size, as once, few, many or a class for expanded clones.

>.|TRBV5-1|TRBJ2-7
CASNRGTSGRAQGEQYF
>.|TRBV4-1|TRBJ2-7
CASSQDKLGTGGNYEQYF
>.|TRBV5-1|TRBJ2-3
CASSLGLAARSPDTQYF
>.|TRBV19|TRBJ2-2
CGTQGLRNTGELFF
>.|TRBV19|TRBJ2-7
CASSRGQGNNYEQYF
>.|TRBV18|TRBJ2-7
CASSPGTGAYEQYF
>.|TRBV5-4|TRBJ1-1
CASSPRQGADTEAFF
>.|TRBV6-1|TRBJ2-7
CASKTTGSYEQYF
>.|TRBV11-2|TRBJ2-1
CASSLLAGDYNEQFF
>.|TRBV7-6|TRBJ2-7
CASSTQDSYEQYF
>once|TRBV5-1|TRBJ2-3
CASSLLGATDTQYF
>.|TRBV29-1|TRBJ1-2
CSVQGARGYTF
>.|TRBV5-8|TRBJ1-2
CASSTPGGFYGYTF
>.|TRBV19|TRBJ1-5
CASSSTGHPQPQHF
>.|TRBV9|TRBJ2-1
CASSPRAYSGGSYNEQFF
>.|TRBV14|TRBJ2-5
CASSQPGTGEETQYF
>.|TRBV28|TRBJ2-5
CASSRLSGGQETQYF
>.|TRBV29-1|TRBJ2-7
CSVLGQGPSYEQYF
>.|TRBV13|TRBJ2-1
CASSLRLESYNEQFF
>.|TRBV7-9|TRBJ2-1
CASSLDFGEQFF
>.|TRBV5-1|TRBJ2-3
CASSASTGEDTQYF
>.|TRBV30|TRBJ1-2
CASETLDRLRGYTF
>.|TRBV25-1|TRBJ2-1
CASSPHFGLAGLYNEQFF
>.|TRBV6-5|TRBJ2-7
CASSRGQSLTYEQYF